This T cell receptor beta chain came from a study of T cell responses to AZD1222 COVID-19 vaccine. Looking at the study overall: It was second doses at about 4 or about 12 weeks that were pooled. Study-level findings and limits: Per reports, nearly half of all spike-specific TCRs target regions that are unmutated in variants.

This clone was seen just once. Its specificity is not known. V was pared by 8 bases and J by 3 bases, with 10 bases of the junction left unmatched. From germline, CDR1 is SQVTM and CDR2 ANQGSEA. The CDR3 is 14 residues long. Sequenced by immunoSEQ multiplex PCR; TCRdb stores in-frame clones only, minus some. The sample consists of some 92,000 clones, over 75% of them appearing once. The source was peripheral blood, collected on day 0 of AZD1222 vaccination. This chain joins TRBV29-1 and TRBJ2-3; 8 bases fit TRBD2. This sequence originates from an adult in good health. This chain's CDR3 is CSLSGLAATDTQYF. CDR3 nucleotide sequence: TGCAGCCTCTCCGGACTAGCTGCAACAGATACGCAGTATTTT.